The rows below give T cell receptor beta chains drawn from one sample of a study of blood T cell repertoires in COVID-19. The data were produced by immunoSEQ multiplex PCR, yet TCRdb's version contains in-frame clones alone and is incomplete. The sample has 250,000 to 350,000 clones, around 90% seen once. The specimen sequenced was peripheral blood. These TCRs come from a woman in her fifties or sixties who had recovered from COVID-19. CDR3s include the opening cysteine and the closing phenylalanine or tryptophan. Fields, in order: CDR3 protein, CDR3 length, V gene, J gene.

CASSQDHSRYF	11	TRBV3-1/TRBV3-2	TRBJ2-5
CASSLAGDEQYF	12	TRBV5-1	TRBJ2-7
CASRLSGMNTGELFF	15	TRBV6-5	TRBJ2-2
CASSPEEYVGYTF	13	TRBV6-6	TRBJ1-2
CASSRDTVWSYEQYF	15	TRBV19	TRBJ2-7
CASYVPCPGILAKNIQYF	18	TRBV21-1	TRBJ2-4
CAWSEQQETQYF	12	TRBV30	TRBJ2-5
CASGLVRAGPEADTQYF	17	TRBV12-5	TRBJ2-3
CATSPQDISNQPQHF	15	TRBV19	TRBJ1-5
CASSPGTANYGYTF	14	TRBV18	TRBJ1-2
CASSLGDKVLYGYTF	15	TRBV5-6	TRBJ1-2
CASSVEAGLGNTIYF	15	TRBV9	TRBJ1-3
CASTHSGGGNTEAFF	15	TRBV5-1	TRBJ1-1
CAWSPSGNTIYF	12	TRBV30	TRBJ1-3
CASSKGRVGHSGNIQYF	17	TRBV9	TRBJ2-4
CASSTGDLHYEQYF	14	TRBV11-1	TRBJ2-7
CASSLQYGTKTDTQYF	16	TRBV5-5	TRBJ2-3
CASSAQGQGTLGYTF	15	TRBV19	TRBJ1-2
CASSIRTSGTKRGETQYF	18	TRBV19	TRBJ2-5
CAFRDGSFYEQYF	13	TRBV30	TRBJ2-7
CASSLGWGGGTYEQYF	16	TRBV7-2	TRBJ2-7
CASTNKAGGPNEQFF	15	TRBV19	TRBJ2-1
CASSLVPSSYEQYF	14	TRBV5-1	TRBJ2-7
CASSGRDRLYNEQFF	15	TRBV7-2	TRBJ2-1
CASSLERGSGNTIYF	15	TRBV5-1	TRBJ1-3
CASSAFGGNQPQHF	14	TRBV11-2	TRBJ1-5
CASVDTSVGNTIYF	14	TRBV6-5	TRBJ1-3
CATSRDREATEAFF	14	TRBV15	TRBJ1-1
CASSQYPTGANEKLFF	16	TRBV5-1	TRBJ1-4
CSAPSGTGAGYTF	13	TRBV29-1	TRBJ1-2
CAWSATGGVGYTF	13	TRBV30	TRBJ1-2
CASSLERSEAFF	12	TRBV5-6	TRBJ1-1
CASSGAGSGNTIYF	14	TRBV2	TRBJ1-3
CASSPKGRERVNSPLHF	17	TRBV21-1	TRBJ1-6
CASRRVDLYGYTF	13	TRBV13	TRBJ1-2
CASSSKRSSYNEQFF	15	TRBV7-3	TRBJ2-1
CASSEGGRGPQETQYF	16	TRBV2	TRBJ2-5
CSARPMETQYF	11	TRBV20-1	TRBJ2-5
CASTLSSQGIYSNQPQHF	18	TRBV2	TRBJ1-5
CASKETGGGNTIYF	14	TRBV6-5	TRBJ1-3
CASSQVAGIDEQYF	14	TRBV4-3	TRBJ2-7
CASSVRDGGEAFF	13	TRBV6-6	TRBJ1-1
CASSLATGFTEAFF	14	TRBV7-2	TRBJ1-1
CASSEDWTSWGTQYF	15	TRBV9	TRBJ2-3
CAWTEGAEKLFF	12	TRBV30	TRBJ1-4
CASRGEGSTEAFF	13	TRBV9	TRBJ1-1
CASSEQGVGTEAFF	14	TRBV5-1	TRBJ1-1
CASSLLAGLYGYTF	14	TRBV7-8	TRBJ1-2
CASSYSRGANYGYTF	15	TRBV6-5	TRBJ1-2
CASSQYRLATGELFF	15	TRBV4-3	TRBJ2-2
CASRLHGGNTEAFF	14	TRBV27	TRBJ1-1
CASSIRQTLNTEAFF	15	TRBV5-4	TRBJ1-1
CASSLPQGAGGANVLTF	17	TRBV5-4	TRBJ2-6